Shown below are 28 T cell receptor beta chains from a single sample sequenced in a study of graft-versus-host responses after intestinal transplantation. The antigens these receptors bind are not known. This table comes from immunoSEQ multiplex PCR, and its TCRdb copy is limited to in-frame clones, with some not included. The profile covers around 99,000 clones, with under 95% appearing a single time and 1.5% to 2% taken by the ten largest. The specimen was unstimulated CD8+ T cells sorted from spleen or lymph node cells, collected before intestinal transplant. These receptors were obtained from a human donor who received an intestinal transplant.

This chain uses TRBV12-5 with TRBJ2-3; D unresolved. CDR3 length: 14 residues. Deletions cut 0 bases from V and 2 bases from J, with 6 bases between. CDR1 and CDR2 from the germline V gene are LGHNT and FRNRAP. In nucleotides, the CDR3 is TGTGCTAGTGGTTTGGTACACTACACAGATACGCAGTATTTT. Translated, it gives CASGLVHYTDTQYF.

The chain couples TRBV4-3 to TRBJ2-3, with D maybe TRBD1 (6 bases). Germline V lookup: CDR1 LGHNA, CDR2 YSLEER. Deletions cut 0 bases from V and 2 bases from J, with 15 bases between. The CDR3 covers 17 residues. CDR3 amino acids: CASSQDIGQNPTDTQYF. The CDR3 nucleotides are TGCGCCAGCAGCCAAGATATAGGACAGAACCCCACAGATACGCAGTATTTT.

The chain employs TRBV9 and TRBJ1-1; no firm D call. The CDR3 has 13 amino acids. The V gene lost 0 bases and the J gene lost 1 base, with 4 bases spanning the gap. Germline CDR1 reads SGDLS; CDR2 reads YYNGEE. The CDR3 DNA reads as TGTGCCAGCAGCGTAGACAGGAACACTGAAGCTTTCTTT. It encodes CASSVDRNTEAFF.

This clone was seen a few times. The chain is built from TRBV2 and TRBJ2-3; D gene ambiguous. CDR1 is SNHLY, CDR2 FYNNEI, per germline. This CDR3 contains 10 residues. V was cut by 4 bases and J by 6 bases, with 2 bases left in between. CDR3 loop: CASSADTQYF. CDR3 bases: TGTGCCAGCAGTGCTGATACGCAGTATTTT. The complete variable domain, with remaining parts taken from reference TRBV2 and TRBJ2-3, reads EPEVTQTPSHQVTQMGQEVILRCVPISNHLYFYWYRQILGQKVEFLVSFYNNEISEKSEIFDDQFSVERPDGSNFTLKIRSTKLEDSAMYFCASSADTQYFGPGTRLTVL.

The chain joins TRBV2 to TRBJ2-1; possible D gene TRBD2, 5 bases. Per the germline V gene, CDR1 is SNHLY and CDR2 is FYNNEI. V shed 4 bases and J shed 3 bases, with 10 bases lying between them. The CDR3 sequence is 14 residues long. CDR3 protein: CASSGTVYYNEQFF. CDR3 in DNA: TGTGCCAGCAGTGGGACTGTGTACTACAATGAGCAGTTCTTC.

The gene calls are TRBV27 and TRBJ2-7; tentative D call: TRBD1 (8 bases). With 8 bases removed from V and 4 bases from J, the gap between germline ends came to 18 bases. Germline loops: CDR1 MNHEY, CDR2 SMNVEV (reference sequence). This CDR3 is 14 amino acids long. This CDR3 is CASWGQDGRYEQYF. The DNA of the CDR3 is TGTGCCAGCTGGGGACAGGACGGGAGGTACGAGCAGTACTTC.

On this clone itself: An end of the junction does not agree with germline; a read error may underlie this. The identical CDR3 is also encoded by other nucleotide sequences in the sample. The CDR3 loop is CASRATGPTYEQYF. The CDR3 DNA follows: TGTGCCAGCAGGGCGACAGGGCCCACCTACGAGCAGTACTTT. The chain has TRBV25-1 and TRBJ2-7, with TRBD1 identical over 7 bases. Germline-derived CDR1 and CDR2 are MGHDK and SYGVNS. The CDR3 loop spans 14 amino acids.

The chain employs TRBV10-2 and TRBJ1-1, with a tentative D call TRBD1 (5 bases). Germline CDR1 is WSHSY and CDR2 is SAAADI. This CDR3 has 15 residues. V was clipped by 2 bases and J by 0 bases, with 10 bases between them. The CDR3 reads CASSEGALMNTEAFF. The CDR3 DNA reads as TGCGCCAGCAGTGAGGGGGCCTTGATGAACACTGAAGCTTTCTTT.

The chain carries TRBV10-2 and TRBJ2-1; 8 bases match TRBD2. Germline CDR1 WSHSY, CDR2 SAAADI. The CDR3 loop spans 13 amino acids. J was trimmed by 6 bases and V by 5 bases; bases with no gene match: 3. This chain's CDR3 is CASSPRGGNEQFF. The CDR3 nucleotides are TGCGCCAGCAGTCCCCGGGGGGGCAATGAGCAGTTCTTC.

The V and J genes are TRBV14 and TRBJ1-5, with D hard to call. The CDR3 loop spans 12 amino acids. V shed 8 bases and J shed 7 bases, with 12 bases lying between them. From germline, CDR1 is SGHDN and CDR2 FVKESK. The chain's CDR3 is CASPERGQPQHF. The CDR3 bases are TGTGCCAGCCCGGAGCGAGGGCAGCCCCAGCATTTT.

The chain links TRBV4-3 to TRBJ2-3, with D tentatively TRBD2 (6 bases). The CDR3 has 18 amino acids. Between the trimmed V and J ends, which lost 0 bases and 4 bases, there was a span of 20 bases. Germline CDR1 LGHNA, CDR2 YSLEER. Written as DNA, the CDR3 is TGCGCCAGCAGCCAAGATTCAATTGCTAGCGCAAGCCCAGATACGCAGTATTTT. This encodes CASSQDSIASASPDTQYF.

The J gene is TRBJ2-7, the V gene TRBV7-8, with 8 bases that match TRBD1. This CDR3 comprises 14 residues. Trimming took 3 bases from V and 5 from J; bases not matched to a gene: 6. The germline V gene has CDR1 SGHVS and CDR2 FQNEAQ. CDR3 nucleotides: TGTGCCAGCAGCTTTGGGACAGGCCTTAACGAGCAGTACTTC. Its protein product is CASSFGTGLNEQYF.

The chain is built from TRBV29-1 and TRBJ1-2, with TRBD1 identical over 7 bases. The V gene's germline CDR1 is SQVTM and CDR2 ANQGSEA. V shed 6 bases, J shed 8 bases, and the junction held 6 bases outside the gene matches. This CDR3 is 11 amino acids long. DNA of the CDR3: TGCAGCGTGGAGGGGGCGCTGGGCTACACCTTC. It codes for CSVEGALGYTF.

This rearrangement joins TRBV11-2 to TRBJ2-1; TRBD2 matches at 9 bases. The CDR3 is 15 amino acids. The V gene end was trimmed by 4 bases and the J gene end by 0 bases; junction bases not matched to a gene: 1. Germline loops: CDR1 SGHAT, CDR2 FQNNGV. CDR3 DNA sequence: TGTGCCAGCAGCTCGCGGGGGGGCTCCTACAATGAGCAGTTCTTC. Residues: CASSSRGGSYNEQFF.

This CDR3 reads CASGFATNPGQGELFF. The CDR3 region has the DNA TGTGCTAGTGGTTTTGCCACCAACCCGGGACAGGGGGAGCTGTTTTTT. The chain is built from TRBV12-5 and TRBJ2-2, with 7 bases identical to TRBD1. Germline CDR1 LGHNT, CDR2 FRNRAP. Trimming took 3 bases from V and 8 from J; bases not matched to a gene: 12. The CDR3 length is 16 residues.

This chain's CDR3 is CASAPGGGSYNEQFF. CDR3 nucleotides: TGTGCTAGTGCCCCGGGGGGGGGCTCCTACAATGAGCAGTTCTTC. The chain recombines TRBV12-5 with TRBJ2-1; TRBD2 aligns across 8 bases. The germline V gene has CDR1 LGHNT and CDR2 FRNRAP. The CDR3 spans 15 residues. V was clipped by 7 bases and J by 0 bases; unmatched bases: 5. Filled out from reference TRBV12-5 and TRBJ2-1, the complete variable domain reads DARVTQTPRHKVTEMGQEVTMRCQPILGHNTVFWYRQTMMQGLELLAYFRNRAPLDDSGMPKDRFSAEMPDATLATLKIQPSEPRDSAVYFCASAPGGGSYNEQFFGPGTRLTVL.

The CDR3 region is CATSRFRGPGELFF. The DNA of the CDR3 is TGTGCCACCAGCAGATTCAGGGGGCCCGGGGAGCTGTTTTTT. The V gene is TRBV15, the J gene TRBJ2-2, with 8 bases matching TRBD1. V shed 2 bases and J 6 bases; nucleotides not matched to a gene: 2. The CDR3 spans 14 residues. The V gene's germline CDR1 is LNHNV and CDR2 YYDKDF (reference sequence).

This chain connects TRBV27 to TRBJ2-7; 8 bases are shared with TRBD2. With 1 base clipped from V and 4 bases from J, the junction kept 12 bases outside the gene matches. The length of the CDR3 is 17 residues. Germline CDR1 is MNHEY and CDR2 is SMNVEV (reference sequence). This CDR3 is CASSLFGREGGLYEQYF. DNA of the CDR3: TGTGCCAGCAGTTTATTTGGTCGGGAGGGGGGGCTGTACGAGCAGTACTTC.

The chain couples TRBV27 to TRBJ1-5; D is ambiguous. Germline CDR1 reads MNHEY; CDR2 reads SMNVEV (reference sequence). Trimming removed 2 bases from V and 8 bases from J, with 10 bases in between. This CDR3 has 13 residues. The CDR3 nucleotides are TGTGCCAGCAGTTTAGCCCCCAACAAGCCCCAGCATTTT. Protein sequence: CASSLAPNKPQHF.

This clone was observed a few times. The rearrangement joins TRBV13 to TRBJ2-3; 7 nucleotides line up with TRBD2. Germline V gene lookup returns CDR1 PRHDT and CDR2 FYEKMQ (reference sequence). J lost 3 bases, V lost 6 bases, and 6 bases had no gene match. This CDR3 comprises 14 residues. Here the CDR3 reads CASSYMGGTDTQYF. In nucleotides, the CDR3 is TGTGCCAGCAGTTACATGGGGGGGACAGATACGCAGTATTTT.

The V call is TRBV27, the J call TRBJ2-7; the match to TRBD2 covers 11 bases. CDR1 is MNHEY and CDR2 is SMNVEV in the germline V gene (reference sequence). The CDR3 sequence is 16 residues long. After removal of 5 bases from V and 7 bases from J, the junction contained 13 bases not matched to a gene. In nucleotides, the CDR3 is TGTGCCAGCAGTCCAACTAGCGGGGGCGATCTACGAGAGCAGTACTTC. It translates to CASSPTSGGDLREQYF.

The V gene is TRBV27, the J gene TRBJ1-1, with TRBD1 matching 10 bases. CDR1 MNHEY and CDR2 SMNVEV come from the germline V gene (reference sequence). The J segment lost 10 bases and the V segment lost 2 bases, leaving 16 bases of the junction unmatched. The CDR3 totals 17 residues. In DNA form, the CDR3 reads TGTGCCAGCAGTTTAGATCTCCCCCGACAGGGGGCGCGCGTAGCTTTCTTT. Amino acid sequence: CASSLDLPRQGARVAFF.

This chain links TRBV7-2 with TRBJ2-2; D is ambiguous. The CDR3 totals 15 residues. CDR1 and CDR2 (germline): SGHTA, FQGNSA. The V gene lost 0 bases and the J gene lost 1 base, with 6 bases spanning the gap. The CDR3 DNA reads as TGTGCCAGCAGCTTAGCCACAATGAACACCGGGGAGCTGTTTTTT. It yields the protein CASSLATMNTGELFF.

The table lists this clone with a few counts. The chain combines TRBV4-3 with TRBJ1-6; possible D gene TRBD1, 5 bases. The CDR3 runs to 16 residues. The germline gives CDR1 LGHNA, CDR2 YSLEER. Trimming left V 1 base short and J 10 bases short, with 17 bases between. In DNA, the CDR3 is TGCGCCAGCAGCCAAGTTAGACCGGGTCAGGGATCACCCCTCCACTTT. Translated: CASSQVRPGQGSPLHF.

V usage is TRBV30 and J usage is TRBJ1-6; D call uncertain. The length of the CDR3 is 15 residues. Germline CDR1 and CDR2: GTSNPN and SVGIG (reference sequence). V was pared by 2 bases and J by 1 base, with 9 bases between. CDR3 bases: TGTGCCTGGAGTATCCCAGGATCCTATAATTCACCCCTCCACTTT. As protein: CAWSIPGSYNSPLHF.

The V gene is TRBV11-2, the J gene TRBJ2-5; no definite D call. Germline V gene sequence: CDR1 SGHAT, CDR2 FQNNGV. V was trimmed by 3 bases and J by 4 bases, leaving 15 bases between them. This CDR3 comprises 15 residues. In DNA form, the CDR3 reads TGTGCCAGCAGCTTCCTCTCAGGAACCGGAGAGACCCAGTACTTC. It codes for CASSFLSGTGETQYF. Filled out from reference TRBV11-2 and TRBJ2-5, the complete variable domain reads EAGVAQSPRYKIIEKRQSVAFWCNPISGHATLYWYQQILGQGPKLLIQFQNNGVVDDSQLPKDRFSAERLKGVDSTLKIQPAKLEDSAVYLCASSFLSGTGETQYFGPGTRLLVL.

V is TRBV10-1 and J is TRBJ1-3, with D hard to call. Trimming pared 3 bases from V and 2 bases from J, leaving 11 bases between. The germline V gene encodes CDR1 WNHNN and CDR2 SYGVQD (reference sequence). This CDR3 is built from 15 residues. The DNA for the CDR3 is TGCGCCAGCAGTGATTATGCGGAACCTGGAAACACCATATATTTT. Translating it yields CASSDYAEPGNTIYF.

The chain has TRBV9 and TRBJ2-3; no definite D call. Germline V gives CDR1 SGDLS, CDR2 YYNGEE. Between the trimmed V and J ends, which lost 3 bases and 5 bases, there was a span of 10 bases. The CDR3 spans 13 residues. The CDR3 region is CASSAGFGDTQYF. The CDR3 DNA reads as TGTGCCAGCAGCGCCGGGTTTGGAGATACGCAGTATTTT.